This TCR beta chain was sequenced in a study of blood T cell repertoires in COVID-19. CDR3 length: 13 amino acids. In germline, CDR1 is MNHNY, CDR2 SVGAGI (reference sequence). The V and J ends lost 3 bases and 7 bases, in that order; junction bases with no gene match: 3. TCRdb's copy holds only in-frame clones and misses some; the assay was immunoSEQ multiplex PCR. The sample gives about 280,000 clones, approximately 85% of which show up once; approximately 5.1% is in the top ten. The J gene is TRBJ2-4, the V gene TRBV6-6, with 7 bases lining up with TRBD2. The specimen sequenced was peripheral blood. This receptor was taken from a man aged 45-65 years with active or convalescent COVID-19. The DNA of the CDR3 is TGTGCCAGCAGTTATCTAGCGGAGAACATTCAGTACTTC. Translation gives CASSYLAENIQYF.